The T cell receptor (beta chain) under discussion was sequenced for a study of glioma-infiltrating T cells (dated by TCRdb to 2015 to 2016). Turning to the overall study: Glioma tissue, non-neoplastic brain tissue and matched peripheral blood mononuclear cells were used as sources from which TCR alpha- and beta-chain repertoires were sequenced. The paired cohort comprised three low-grade glioma patients, under 10 primary glioblastoma patients and three non-glioma patients contributing non-neoplastic brain tissue. Each tissue-infiltrating repertoire was compared with the same patient's peripheral blood repertoire to measure divergence between tissue and blood T-cell populations. Findings and caveats that apply to the study as a whole: In non-neoplastic patients, VJ-independent divergence between tissue and blood fell below expectation, whereas in all gliomas, and especially in low-grade gliomas, the divergence rose above expectation. Very few CDR3 sequences were shared between tissue and blood, attributed to high CDR3 diversity and limited sampling. Small numbers underpinned the group comparisons: several glioblastoma patients, three low-grade glioma patients and three non-neoplastic patients.

TCR alpha and beta CDR3 regions were amplified with the iRepertoire nested amplicon-rescue multiplex PCR (arm-PCR) platform from RNA. One-step reverse transcription and amplification used about 95-400 ng of tissue mRNA or PBMC total RNA as input. Following bead purification, Illumina adapters were added through a secondary multiplex PCR, and the libraries were then gel-purified between 200 and 400 bp. Demultiplexing relied on internal 6-nucleotide barcodes carried by the libraries. Sequencing of the libraries was done on an Illumina MiSeq using 2x220 or 2x250 nucleotide paired-end reads. The study's own analysis went as follows. FLASH 1.2.11 was used to merge paired reads, and BWA-MEM then aligned the reads to the GRCh37 human genome before TRA and TRB reads were extracted. An IMGT-derived reference of cassette sequences and CDR3 motifs, with pseudogenes included, was used for V and J assignment. Three-frame translation of reads was performed, and productive CDR3s were defined as those with a C...FGXG motif and no stop codons. Unique combinations of V-J cassette pair and CDR3 amino acid sequence were defined as clonotypes. Reads were filtered by Hamming distance, with the threshold set by the sequence error rate of each sample in mapped regions. TCRdb applied fastp at Q25 and MiXCR to the public reads, then kept only in-frame beta chains. Rows are unified per CDR3 protein, each entry keeping the most common DNA and genes. V and J calls and clone size were set by TCRdb, not the authors. Here the sample has approximately 190,000 distinct CDR3 sequences; more than 25% occur a single time. Of the sample, around 21% falls within the top ten clones.

This clonotype was observed many times. The antigen it binds to is not known. The input lacks base qualities; no much larger clone sits a single base away. Sequencing was performed on glioma tissue, nonneoplastic brain tissue, or PBMCs (not recorded which). The clonotype comes from a human donor with low-grade glioma or glioblastoma, undergoing nonglioma brain surgery, or in good health (not recorded which).

The sequenced DNA: TGTGCCAGCAGCTTAGCGGGGGCCTATGAGCAGTTCTTC. The translation is CASSLAGAYEQFF. This chain joins TRBV7-2 to TRBJ2-1; TRBD1 could be the D gene, as 6 bases match. Reading the germline V gene gives CDR1 SGHTA and CDR2 FQGNSA. V sheds 0 bases and J sheds 8 bases, leaving 8 bases between their ends. The CDR3 contains 13 residues, cysteine and phenylalanine counted. Only the CDR3 DNA stays, 39 bases, in frame from base 1.